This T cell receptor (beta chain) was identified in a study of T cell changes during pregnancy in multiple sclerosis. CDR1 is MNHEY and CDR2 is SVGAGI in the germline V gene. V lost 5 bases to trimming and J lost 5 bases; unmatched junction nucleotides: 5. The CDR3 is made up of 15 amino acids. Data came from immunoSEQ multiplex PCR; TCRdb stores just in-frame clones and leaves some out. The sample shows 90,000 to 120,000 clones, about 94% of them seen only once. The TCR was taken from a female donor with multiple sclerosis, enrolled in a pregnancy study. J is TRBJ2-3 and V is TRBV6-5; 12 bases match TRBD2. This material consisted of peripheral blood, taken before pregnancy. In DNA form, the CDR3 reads TGTGCCAGCAGTCCCCTAGCGGGAGGGGGAGATACGCAGTATTTT. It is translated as CASSPLAGGGDTQYF.